The rows below give T cell receptor beta chains drawn from one sample of a study of human T cells and chemical hapten exposure. One entry per CDR3 protein, called by TCRdb with MiXCR from the RACE reads. The repertoire holds just over 350,000 distinct CDR3 sequences, with around 6% as singletons. Sequencing was performed on whole blood, taken in connection with sensitization to the hapten diphenylcyclopropenone (DPC). All receptors derive from a young woman with alopecia areata. Some clones in this sample may be carry-over from other donors' samples. CDR3s include the opening cysteine and the closing phenylalanine or tryptophan. A D gene is named only where the DNA matches it firmly. Clone size is shown for a subset of rows, as once, few, many or a class of expanded clone.

>few|TRBD1|TRBV27|TRBJ1-5
TGTGCCAGCAGTCCTACCGGACAGGGGGCAGGTCAGCCCCAGCATTTT
CASSPTGQGAGQPQHF
>many|TRBD1|TRBV20-1|TRBJ1-2
TGCAGTGCTAGAGCAGCGGGACAGAGTATTATTTCCTATGGCTACACCTTC
CSARAAGQSIISYGYTF
>-|-|TRBV29-1|TRBJ2-3
TGCAGCGTTGAACCCGCGGGGGCTTACCCGGCAGATACGCAGTATTTT
CSVEPAGAYPADTQYF
>few|TRBD2|TRBV5-4|TRBJ2-3
TGTGCCAGCAGCCCCCCCTGGGCGACTAGCGGCACAGATACGCAGTATTTT
CASSPPWATSGTDTQYF
>many|-|TRBV5-5|TRBJ2-1
TGTGCCAGCAGCTTGATGGCAGGTTCGGATGAGCAGTTCTTC
CASSLMAGSDEQFF
>-|-|TRBV6-2/TRBV6-3|TRBJ2-7
TGTGCCAGCAGTTTCGGGACGCACGAGCAGTACTTC
CASSFGTHEQYF
>-|-|TRBV5-4|TRBJ1-4
TGTGCCAGCAGCCCTGGGGGGGTCCGGGGAAGAGAAAAACTGTTTTTT
CASSPGGVRGREKLFF
>-|-|TRBV20-1|TRBJ2-3
TGCAGTGCTAGGAGTCCGAGGTTTAAGGAAGATACGCAGTATTTT
CSARSPRFKEDTQYF
>few|-|TRBV6-1|TRBJ2-6
TGTGCCAGCAGTGAACAGGGCCCTAGCTCTGGGGCCAACGTCCTGACTTTC
CASSEQGPSSGANVLTF
>many|TRBD1|TRBV20-1|TRBJ1-2
TGCAGTGCCTCCCCCGGGACAGGGGTCTATGGCTACACCTTC
CSASPGTGVYGYTF
>many|TRBD1|TRBV4-2|TRBJ1-5
TGTGCCAGCAGCCAAGAGGCAGGGGGGCGTCAGCCCCAGCATTTT
CASSQEAGGRQPQHF
>many|-|TRBV7-2|TRBJ1-6
TGTGCCAGCAGCTTAGTCAGGCAGAGTAATTCACCCCTCCACTTT
CASSLVRQSNSPLHF
>few|-|TRBV20-1|TRBJ2-4
TGCAGTGCTCTTGGGACTGCCCGAAACATTCAGTACTTC
CSALGTARNIQYF
>few|-|TRBV20-1|TRBJ2-5
TGCAGTGCTAGAGAGCGGGGATTTTTAGAGCAAGAGACCCAGTACTTC
CSARERGFLEQETQYF
>many|-|TRBV5-1|TRBJ2-3
TGCGCCAGCAGCTTGGAGACAGCGGGCACAGATACGCAGTATTTT
CASSLETAGTDTQYF
>many|-|TRBV5-1|TRBJ1-2
TGCGCCAGCAGCTTGGATGGCAGGAAGATCTATGGCTACACCTTC
CASSLDGRKIYGYTF
>-|-|TRBV27|TRBJ2-7
TGTGCCAGCAGTTTGGTCCCGGGACGGCGGGGAGAGCAGTACTTC
CASSLVPGRRGEQYF
>-|TRBD2|TRBV3-1|TRBJ2-2
TGTGCCAGCAGCCCCTTGGGGGGGACGAACACCGGGGAGCTGTTTTTT
CASSPLGGTNTGELFF
>-|TRBD2|TRBV7-6|TRBJ2-1
TGTGCCAGCAGCTTATGGGGGACTAGCCTGAATGAGCAGTTCTTC
CASSLWGTSLNEQFF
>-|TRBD2|TRBV7-6|TRBJ2-5
TGTGCCAGCAGCCCGGGACTAGCGGGCCGAGAGTACTTC
CASSPGLAGREYF
>few|TRBD1|TRBV7-8|TRBJ2-1
TGTGCCAGCAGCTTAGGAATTGAGACAGGGATGTTCTTC
CASSLGIETGMFF
>few|TRBD2|TRBV6-6|TRBJ2-5
TGTGCCAGCATCCGCGGGGGGGCGGGAGAGACCCAGTACTTC
CASIRGGAGETQYF
>few|TRBD2|TRBV7-2|TRBJ2-1
TGTGCCAGCAGCTTAGGATCGACTAGCGGTCACAATGAGCAGTTCTTC
CASSLGSTSGHNEQFF
>-|-|TRBV9|TRBJ2-3
TGTGCCAGCAGCCCTAATCCAGGCACAGATACGCAGTATTTT
CASSPNPGTDTQYF
>-|TRBD1|TRBV4-3|TRBJ1-4
TGCGCCAGCAGCCAAGATTCTGGACAGGATGAAAAACTGTTTTTT
CASSQDSGQDEKLFF
>many|-|TRBV3-1|TRBJ1-6
TGTGCCAGCAGCCGGCGGAGGTCCTATAATTCACCCCTCCACTTT
CASSRRRSYNSPLHF
>-|-|TRBV12-3/TRBV12-4|TRBJ2-3
TGTGCTGTGTCACCAGGTGGAGATACGCAGTATTTT
CAVSPGGDTQYF
>-|-|TRBV5-4|TRBJ1-2
TGTGCCAGCAGCAAGCAGGGGACCTATGGCTACACCTTC
CASSKQGTYGYTF
>few|-|TRBV5-6|TRBJ2-6
TGTGCCAGCGTCGGGACTTACAGCTCTGGGGCCAACGTCCTGACTTTC
CASVGTYSSGANVLTF
>many|TRBD1|TRBV7-2|TRBJ2-2
TGTGCCAGCAGCTCCGGACAGGGGACCGGGGAGCTGTTTTTT
CASSSGQGTGELFF
>many|TRBD1|TRBV7-9|TRBJ1-4
TGTGCCAGCAGCTTACAGGGGGACTCTGTTGAAAAACTGTTTTTT
CASSLQGDSVEKLFF
>-|TRBD2|TRBV18|TRBJ2-2
TGTGCCAGCTCACCTACTAGCGGGGGGATCAACACCGGGGAGCTGTTTTTT
CASSPTSGGINTGELFF
>many|-|TRBV10-3|TRBJ2-6
TGTGCCATCAGTGAGTCTTATTCAGGCGGCTCTGGGGCCAACGTCCTGACTTTC
CAISESYSGGSGANVLTF
>few|TRBD1|TRBV4-3|TRBJ1-2
TGCGCCAGCAGCCATTCCCGGACAGGGGCTCTCTATGGCTACACCTTC
CASSHSRTGALYGYTF
>few|TRBD1|TRBV6-6|TRBJ2-5
TGTGCCAGCAGGCCGGGACAGACGGAGACCCAGTACTTC
CASRPGQTETQYF
>-|-|TRBV12-3/TRBV12-4|TRBJ2-3
TGTGCCAGCAGACGACTAGTAACAGATACGCAGTATTTT
CASRRLVTDTQYF
>many|-|TRBV5-5|TRBJ1-6
TGTGCCAGCAGCTCAAGGGGGATTTCACCCCTCCACTTT
CASSSRGISPLHF
>-|TRBD2|TRBV6-2/TRBV6-3|TRBJ2-6
TGTGCCAGCTCCGCCCACCAGCGGGGGGGATACTCTGGGGCCAACGTCCTGACTTTC
CASSAHQRGGYSGANVLTF
>few|TRBD2|TRBV12-3/TRBV12-4|TRBJ2-3
TGTGCCAGCAGTTCCCCTAGCGGTGGGGGAGGGACAGATACGCAGTATTTT
CASSSPSGGGGTDTQYF
>few|-|TRBV12-3/TRBV12-4|TRBJ2-5
TGTGCCAGCAGTTTAGGTGGACGAAGGGAGACCCAGTACTTC
CASSLGGRRETQYF
>many|TRBD2|TRBV10-3|TRBJ2-3
TGTGCCATCAGTGAGGGGGGACTAGCGGTGCTCACAGATACGCAGTATTTT
CAISEGGLAVLTDTQYF
>many|-|TRBV12-3/TRBV12-4|TRBJ1-5
TGTGCCAGCAGCCCTGGGTTTGGTAATCAGCCCCAGCATTTT
CASSPGFGNQPQHF
>once|-|TRBV27|TRBJ2-7
TGTGCCAGCAGTTTATCGATCGGCCTGGAGCAGTACTTC
CASSLSIGLEQYF
>many|-|TRBV20-1|TRBJ2-3
TGCAGTGCGCCCACGGGACTCACCATTACGCAGTATTTT
CSAPTGLTITQYF
>few|TRBD1|TRBV4-3|TRBJ2-3
TGCGCCAGCAGCCAAGAACGGACAGGGAGCCACAGCACAGATACGCAGTATTTT
CASSQERTGSHSTDTQYF
>few|-|TRBV6-2/TRBV6-3|TRBJ1-6
TGTGCCAGCAGTCCCGGACAACTCATTAATTCACCCCTCCACTTT
CASSPGQLINSPLHF
>many|-|TRBV6-2/TRBV6-3|TRBJ1-1
TGTGCCAGCAGTCTGTATTTGGGGAACACTGAAGCTTTCTTT
CASSLYLGNTEAFF
>many|-|TRBV7-2|TRBJ2-1
TGTGCCAGCAGCTTACGGGGGCAAAGGAATGAGCAGTTCTTC
CASSLRGQRNEQFF
>few|-|TRBV20-1|TRBJ2-7
TGCAGTGCACCCCGAGCTCGGTCAGGGAGCGAGCAGTACTTC
CSAPRARSGSEQYF
>-|TRBD2|TRBV27|TRBJ2-1
TGTGCCAGCACCCCTCTTTGGGTAGCGGGGGGGGTGAGCTCCTCCAATGAGCAGTTCTTC
CASTPLWVAGGVSSSNEQFF
>few|-|TRBV10-3|TRBJ2-2
TGTGCCATCACGGGTAGCACCGGGGAGCTGTTTTTT
CAITGSTGELFF
>-|TRBD1|TRBV20-1|TRBJ1-2
TGCAGTGCCCCGCGGACAGGGGGGAACTATGGCTACACCTTC
CSAPRTGGNYGYTF
>-|-|TRBV5-1|TRBJ1-2
TGCGCCAGCAGCCGGGGACATAACTATGGCTACACCTTC
CASSRGHNYGYTF